This T cell receptor (beta chain) was sequenced in a study of blood T cell repertoires in COVID-19. Study details: Both acute and convalescent COVID-19 samples were obtained from the United States, Italy and Spain. The cDNA or gDNA used as material had been derived from T cells, B-cell-depleted T cells, or PBMCs.

The germline V and J ends were trimmed by 0 bases and 0 bases, with 7 bases remaining between them. CDR3 length: 15 amino acids. CDR1 and CDR2 (germline): SGDLS, YYNGEE. The participants were between roughly 18 and 100 years old and came from fewer than 25 US areas. Per the original methods: It was from reference gene primer amplification that nucleated cell counts were estimated. Assay: immunoSEQ multiplex PCR; the TCRdb copy retains only in-frame clones and omits some. The D gene and trimming were derived from the DNA, and the V and J assignments and clone size from that table. The profile covers about 210,000 clones, with roughly 87% appearing a single time and 10% to 13% taken by the ten largest.

The sample taken for sequencing was PBMCs or T cells enriched from blood (not recorded which). This chain links TRBV9 with TRBJ1-5; no firm D call. The sequence was obtained from a man younger than 35 with acute COVID-19. The CDR3 DNA follows: TGTGCCAGCAGCGTAGGCCCAGATAGCAATCAGCCCCAGCATTTT. This gives the protein CASSVGPDSNQPQHF.